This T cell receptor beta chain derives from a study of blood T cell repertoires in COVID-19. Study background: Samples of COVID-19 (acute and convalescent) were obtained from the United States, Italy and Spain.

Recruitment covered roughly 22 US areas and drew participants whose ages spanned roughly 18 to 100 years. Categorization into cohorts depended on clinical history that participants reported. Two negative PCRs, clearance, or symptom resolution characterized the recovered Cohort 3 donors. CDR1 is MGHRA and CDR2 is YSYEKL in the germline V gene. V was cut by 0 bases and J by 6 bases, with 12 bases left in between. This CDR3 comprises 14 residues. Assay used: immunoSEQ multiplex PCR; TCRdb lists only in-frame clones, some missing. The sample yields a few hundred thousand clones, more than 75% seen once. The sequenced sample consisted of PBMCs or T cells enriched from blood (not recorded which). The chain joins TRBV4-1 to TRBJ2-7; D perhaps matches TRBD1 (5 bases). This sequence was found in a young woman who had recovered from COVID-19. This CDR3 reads CASSQEEGVGEQYF. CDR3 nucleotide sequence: TGCGCCAGCAGCCAAGAGGAAGGGGTTGGCGAGCAGTACTTC.